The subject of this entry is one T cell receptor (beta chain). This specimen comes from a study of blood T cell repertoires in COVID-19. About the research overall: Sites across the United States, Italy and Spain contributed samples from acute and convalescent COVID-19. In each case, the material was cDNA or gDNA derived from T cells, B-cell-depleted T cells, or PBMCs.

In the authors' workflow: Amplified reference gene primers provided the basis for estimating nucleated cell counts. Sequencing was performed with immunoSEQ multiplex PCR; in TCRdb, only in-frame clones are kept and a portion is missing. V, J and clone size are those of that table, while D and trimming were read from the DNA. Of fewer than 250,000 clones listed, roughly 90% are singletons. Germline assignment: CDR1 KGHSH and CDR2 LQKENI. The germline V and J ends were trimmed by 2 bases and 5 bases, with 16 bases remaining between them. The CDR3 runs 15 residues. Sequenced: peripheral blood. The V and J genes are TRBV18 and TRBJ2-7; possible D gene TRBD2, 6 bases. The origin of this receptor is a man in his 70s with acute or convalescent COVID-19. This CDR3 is CASSPYPGDGDEQYF. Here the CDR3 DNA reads TGTGCCAGCTCACCATATCCGGGGGACGGGGACGAGCAGTACTTC. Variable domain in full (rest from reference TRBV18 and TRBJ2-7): NAGVMQNPRHLVRRRGQEARLRCSPMKGHSHVYWYRQLPEEGLKFMVYLQKENIIDESGMPKERFSAEFPKEGPSILRIQQVVRGDSAAYFCASSPYPGDGDEQYFGPGTRLTVT.